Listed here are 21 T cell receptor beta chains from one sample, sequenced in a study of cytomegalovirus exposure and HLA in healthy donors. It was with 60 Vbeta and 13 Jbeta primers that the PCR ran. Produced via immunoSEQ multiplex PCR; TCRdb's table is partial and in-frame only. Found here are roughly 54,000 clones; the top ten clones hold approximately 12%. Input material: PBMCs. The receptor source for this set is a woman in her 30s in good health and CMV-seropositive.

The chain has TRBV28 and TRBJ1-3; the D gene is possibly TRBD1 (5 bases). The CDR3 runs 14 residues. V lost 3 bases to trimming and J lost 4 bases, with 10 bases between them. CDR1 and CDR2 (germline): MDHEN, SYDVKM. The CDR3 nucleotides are TGTGCCAGCAGTTTCTCAGGGTTAGGAAACACCATATATTTT. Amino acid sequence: CASSFSGLGNTIYF.

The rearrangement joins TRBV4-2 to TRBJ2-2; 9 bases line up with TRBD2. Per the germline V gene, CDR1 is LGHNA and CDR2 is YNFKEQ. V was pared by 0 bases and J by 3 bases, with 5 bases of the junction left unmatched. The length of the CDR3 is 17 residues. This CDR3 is CASSQDWSGGHTGELFF. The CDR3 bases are TGTGCCAGCAGCCAAGATTGGAGCGGGGGGCACACCGGGGAGCTGTTTTTT.

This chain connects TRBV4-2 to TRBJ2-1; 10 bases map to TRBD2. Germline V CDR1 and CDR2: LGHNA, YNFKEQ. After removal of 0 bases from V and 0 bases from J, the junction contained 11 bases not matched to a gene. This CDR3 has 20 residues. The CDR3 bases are TGTGCCAGCAGCCAAGATCTAGCGGGAGCGGGTTTCAGCTCCTACAATGAGCAGTTCTTC. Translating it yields CASSQDLAGAGFSSYNEQFF.

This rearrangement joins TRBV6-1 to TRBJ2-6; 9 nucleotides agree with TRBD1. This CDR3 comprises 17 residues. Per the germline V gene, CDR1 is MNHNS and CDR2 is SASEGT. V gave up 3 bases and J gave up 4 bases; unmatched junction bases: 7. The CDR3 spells CASSDYRGQGGANVLTF. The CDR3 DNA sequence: TGTGCCAGCAGTGATTACAGGGGGCAAGGGGGGGCCAACGTCCTGACTTTC.

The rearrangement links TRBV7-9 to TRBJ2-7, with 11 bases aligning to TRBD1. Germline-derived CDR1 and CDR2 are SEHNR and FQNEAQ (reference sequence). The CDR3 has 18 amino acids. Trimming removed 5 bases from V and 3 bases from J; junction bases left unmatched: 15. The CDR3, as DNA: TGTGCCAGCAGCCTCGCGCACGGACAGGGGGCTTACGGCTACGAGCAGTACTTC. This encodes CASSLAHGQGAYGYEQYF.

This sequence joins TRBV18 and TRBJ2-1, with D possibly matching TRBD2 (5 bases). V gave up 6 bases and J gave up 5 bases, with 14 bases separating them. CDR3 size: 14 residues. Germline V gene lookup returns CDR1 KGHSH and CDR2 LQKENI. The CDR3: CASSSGLSDNEQFF. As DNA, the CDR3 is TGTGCCAGCTCCTCCGGACTCTCGGACAATGAGCAGTTCTTC. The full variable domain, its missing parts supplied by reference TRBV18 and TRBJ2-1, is NAGVMQNPRHLVRRRGQEARLRCSPMKGHSHVYWYRQLPEEGLKFMVYLQKENIIDESGMPKERFSAEFPKEGPSILRIQQVVRGDSAAYFCASSSGLSDNEQFFGPGTRLTVL.

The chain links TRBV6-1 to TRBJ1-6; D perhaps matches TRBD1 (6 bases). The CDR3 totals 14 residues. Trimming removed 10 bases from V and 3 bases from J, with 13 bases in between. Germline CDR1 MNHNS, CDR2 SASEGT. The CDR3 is CAKNRDNYNSPLHF. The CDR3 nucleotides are TGTGCCAAGAACCGGGACAACTATAATTCACCCCTCCACTTT.

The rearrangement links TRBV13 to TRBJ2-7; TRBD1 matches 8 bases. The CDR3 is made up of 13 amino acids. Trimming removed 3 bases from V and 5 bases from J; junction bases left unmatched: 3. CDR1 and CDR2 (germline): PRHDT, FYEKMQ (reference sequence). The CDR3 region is CASSFDRGDEQYF. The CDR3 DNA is TGTGCCAGCAGCTTTGACAGGGGAGACGAGCAGTACTTC.

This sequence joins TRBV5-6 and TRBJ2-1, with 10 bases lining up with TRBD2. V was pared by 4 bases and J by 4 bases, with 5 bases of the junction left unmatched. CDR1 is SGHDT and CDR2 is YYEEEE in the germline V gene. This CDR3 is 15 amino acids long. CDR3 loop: CASSPRTSGYNEQFF. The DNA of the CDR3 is TGTGCCAGCAGCCCACGGACTAGCGGATACAATGAGCAGTTCTTC.

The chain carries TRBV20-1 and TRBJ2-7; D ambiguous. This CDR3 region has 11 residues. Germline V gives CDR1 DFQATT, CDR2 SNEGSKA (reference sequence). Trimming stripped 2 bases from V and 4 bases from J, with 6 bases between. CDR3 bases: TGCAGTGCTAGAAACGAGTACGAGCAGTACTTC. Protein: CSARNEYEQYF.

The DNA for the CDR3 is TGTGCCAGTAAGGGGGGGGGCGCGTTCGAGCAGTACTTC. Protein: CASKGGGAFEQYF. V and J are TRBV19 and TRBJ2-7, with D possibly being TRBD2 (7 bases). This CDR3 region has 13 residues. Trimming shortened V by 7 bases and J by 6 bases, and 16 bases separated the two germline ends. Germline-derived CDR1 and CDR2 are LNHDA and SQIVND (reference sequence).

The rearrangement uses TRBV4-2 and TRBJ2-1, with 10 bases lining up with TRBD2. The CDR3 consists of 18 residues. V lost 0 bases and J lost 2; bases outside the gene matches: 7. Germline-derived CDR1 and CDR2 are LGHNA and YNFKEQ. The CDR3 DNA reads TGTGCCAGCAGCCAAGATGGTCAACTAGCGGGGACCTACAATGAGCAGTTCTTC. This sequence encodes CASSQDGQLAGTYNEQFF.

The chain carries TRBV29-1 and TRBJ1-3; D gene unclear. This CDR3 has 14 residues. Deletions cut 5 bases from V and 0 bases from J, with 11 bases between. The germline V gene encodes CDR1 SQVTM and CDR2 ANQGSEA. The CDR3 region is CSVHRESSGNTIYF. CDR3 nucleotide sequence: TGCAGCGTTCACCGGGAAAGCTCTGGAAACACCATATATTTT.

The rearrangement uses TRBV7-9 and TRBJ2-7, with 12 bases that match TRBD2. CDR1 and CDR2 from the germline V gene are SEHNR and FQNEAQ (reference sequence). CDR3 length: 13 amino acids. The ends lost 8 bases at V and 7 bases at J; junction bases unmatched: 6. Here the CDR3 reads CASGLAGPGEQYF. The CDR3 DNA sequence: TGTGCCAGCGGACTAGCGGGGCCAGGAGAGCAGTACTTC.

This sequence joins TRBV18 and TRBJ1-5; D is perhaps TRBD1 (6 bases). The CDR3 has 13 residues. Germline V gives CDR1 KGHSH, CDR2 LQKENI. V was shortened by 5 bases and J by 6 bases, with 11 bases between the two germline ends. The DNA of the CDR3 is TGTGCCAGCTCAGCAGGGGAGCGTCAGCCCCAGCATTTT. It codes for CASSAGERQPQHF.

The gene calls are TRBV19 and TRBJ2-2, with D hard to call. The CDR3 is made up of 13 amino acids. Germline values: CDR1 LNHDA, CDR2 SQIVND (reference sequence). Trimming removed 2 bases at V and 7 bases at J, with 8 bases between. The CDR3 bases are TGTGCCAGTAGTATAACCCCGGGCGGGGAGCTGTTTTTT. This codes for CASSITPGGELFF. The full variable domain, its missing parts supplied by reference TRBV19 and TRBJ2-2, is DGGITQSPKYLFRKEGQNVTLSCEQNLNHDAMYWYRQDPGQGLRLIYYSQIVNDFQKGDIAEGYSVSREKKESFPLTVTSAQKNPTAFYLCASSITPGGELFFGEGSRLTVL.

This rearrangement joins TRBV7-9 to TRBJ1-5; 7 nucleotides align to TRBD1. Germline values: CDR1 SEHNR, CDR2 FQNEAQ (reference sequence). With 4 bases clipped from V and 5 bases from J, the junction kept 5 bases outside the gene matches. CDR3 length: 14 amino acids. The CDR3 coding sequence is TGTGCCAGCAGCTCGGACAGGAGTTATCAGCCCCAGCATTTT. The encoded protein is CASSSDRSYQPQHF.

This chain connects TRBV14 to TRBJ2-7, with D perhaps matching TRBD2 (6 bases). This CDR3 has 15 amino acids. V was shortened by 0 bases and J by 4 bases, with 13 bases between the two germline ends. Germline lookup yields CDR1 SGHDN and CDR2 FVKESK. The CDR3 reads CASSQDPGVGYEQYF. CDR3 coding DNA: TGTGCCAGCAGCCAAGATCCGGGGGTGGGATACGAGCAGTACTTC. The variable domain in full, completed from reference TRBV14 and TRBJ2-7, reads EAGVTQFPSHSVIEKGQTVTLRCDPISGHDNLYWYRRVMGKEIKFLLHFVKESKQDESGMPNNRFLAERTGGTYSTLKVQPAELEDSGVYFCASSQDPGVGYEQYFGPGTRLTVT.

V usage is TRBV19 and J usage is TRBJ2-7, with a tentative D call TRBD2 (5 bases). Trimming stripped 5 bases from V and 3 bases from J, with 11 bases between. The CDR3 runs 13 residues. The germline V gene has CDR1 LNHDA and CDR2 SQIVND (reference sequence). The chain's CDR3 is CASSAGENYEQYF. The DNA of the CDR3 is TGTGCCAGTAGTGCGGGTGAAAACTACGAGCAGTACTTC.

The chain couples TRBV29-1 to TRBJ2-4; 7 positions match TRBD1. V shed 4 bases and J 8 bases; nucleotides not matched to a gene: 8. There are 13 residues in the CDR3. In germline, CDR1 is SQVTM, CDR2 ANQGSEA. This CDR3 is CSVGVGQTDIQYF. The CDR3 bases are TGCAGCGTTGGTGTGGGACAGACGGACATTCAGTACTTC.

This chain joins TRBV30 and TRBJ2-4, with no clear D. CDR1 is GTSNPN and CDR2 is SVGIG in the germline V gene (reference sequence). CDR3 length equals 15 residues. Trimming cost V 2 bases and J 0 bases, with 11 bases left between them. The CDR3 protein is CAWSLVKLAKNIQYF. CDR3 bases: TGTGCCTGGAGTCTGGTGAAACTAGCCAAAAACATTCAGTACTTC.